Included here is one T cell receptor beta chain sequence, with context. Its target is not known. Trimming pared 2 bases from V and 2 bases from J, leaving 7 bases between. CDR1 is SGHDN, CDR2 FVKESK, per germline. The CDR3 has 13 amino acids. Second doses at about 4 or about 12 weeks were pooled. This table comes from immunoSEQ multiplex PCR, and its TCRdb copy is limited to in-frame clones, with some not included. This sample has tens of thousands of clones, with around three quarters found just once. These data come from a study of T cell responses to AZD1222 COVID-19 vaccine. Study-level points and caveats: Reportedly, nearly half the spike-specific TCRs target unmutated variant regions. Clonal diversity was possibly underestimated; the donors were predominantly white British and more often female.

The V and J genes are TRBV14 and TRBJ2-7; D remains ambiguous. This receptor was obtained from an adult who received the AZD1222 COVID-19 vaccine. This material consisted of peripheral blood, taken 28 days after the second AZD1222 dose. The CDR3 nucleotides are TGTGCCAGCAGCCAAAACAATCCCTACGAGCAGTACTTC. Amino acids: CASSQNNPYEQYF. The full variable domain, completed using reference TRBV14 and TRBJ2-7, is EAGVTQFPSHSVIEKGQTVTLRCDPISGHDNLYWYRRVMGKEIKFLLHFVKESKQDESGMPNNRFLAERTGGTYSTLKVQPAELEDSGVYFCASSQNNPYEQYFGPGTRLTVT.